The T cell receptor (beta chain) described here comes from a study of shared clonotypes between healthy human individuals. For sorted subsets, 200 ng DNA per replicate equaled 30,000 or so T cell genomes. Authors' methods: Sequence data from immunoSEQ were junction-only and lacked quality scores; consequently, filtering differed. Measured with immunoSEQ multiplex PCR; TCRdb has only the in-frame clones, and not every one. Clone size and V and J calls were adopted from that table, with D and trimming inferred from the DNA. The table has 850,000 to 1,200,000 clones, approximately 70% seen once. Sequences were obtained from memory CD4+ T cells sorted from blood. Described subset: CD45RA-negative fraction. The clonotype comes from a man aged 18 to 30 in good health.

CDR3 residues: CASSFFGTSGTYNEQFF. CDR3 nucleotide sequence: TGTGCCAGCAGCTTTTTCGGGACTAGCGGAACGTACAATGAGCAGTTCTTC. V usage is TRBV5-6 and J usage is TRBJ2-1, with 11 bases identical to TRBD2. Germline loops: CDR1 SGHDT, CDR2 YYEEEE. The V gene end was trimmed by 2 bases and the J gene end by 4 bases; junction bases not matched to a gene: 8. This CDR3 is 17 amino acids long.